This T cell receptor beta chain derives from a study of tissue T cells after allogeneic stem cell transplantation. Study-level points and caveats: Sampling depth was limited, and the cohort was small and clinically varied.

The length of the CDR3 is 14 residues. Germline V gives CDR1 SGHLS, CDR2 HYDKME. V lost 0 bases, J lost 6 bases, and 4 bases stayed unmatched. Time point defined: mouse harvest day 14 after allogeneic transplant. The graft held 10^6 splenic CD5+ T cells and 10^7 T-cell-depleted bone marrow cells. Mice had MHC-mismatched B6 into BALB/c GVHD, sampled day 7 or 14. Survey-depth TCRbeta CDR3 sequencing reported V/J genes and productive frequencies. Libraries were prepared by immunoSEQ multiplex PCR; TCRdb keeps only in-frame clonotypes and omits some of them. This sample has several thousand clones, with around 30% found just once. Details on this clone: Its target is unknown. The genes are named according to mouse. The DNA ends 1 residue before the CDR3 does, and the rest of the CDR3 is filled in from the germline J gene.

This sequence joins TRBV12-2 and TRBJ2-5, with 8 bases matching TRBD2. This sequence originates from a female BALB/c mouse given C57BL/6 T cells with graft-versus-host disease after an allogeneic hematopoietic cell transplant. Material for sequencing was skin. CDR3 sequence reads: CASSLRWGGDTQYF. The covered CDR3 bases are TGTGCCAGCTCTCTCAGGTGGGGGGGGGACACCCAGTAC.